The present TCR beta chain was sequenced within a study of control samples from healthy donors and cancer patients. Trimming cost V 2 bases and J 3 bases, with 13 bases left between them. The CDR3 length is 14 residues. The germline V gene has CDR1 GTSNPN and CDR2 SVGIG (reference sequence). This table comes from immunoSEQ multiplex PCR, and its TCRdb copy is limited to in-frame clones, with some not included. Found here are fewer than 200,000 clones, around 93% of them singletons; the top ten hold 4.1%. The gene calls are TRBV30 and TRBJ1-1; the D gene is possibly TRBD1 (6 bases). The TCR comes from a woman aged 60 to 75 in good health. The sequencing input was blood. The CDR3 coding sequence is TGTGCCTGGAGTAAGGGGGTCGTAGACACTGAAGCTTTCTTT. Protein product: CAWSKGVVDTEAFF.